A single sample gave rise to the 21 T cell receptor beta chains below, sequenced in a study of blood T cell repertoires in COVID-19. Profiled with immunoSEQ multiplex PCR; TCRdb holds only in-frame clones, not every one. The table lists about 49,000 clones, roughly 84% of them singletons. Sequencing input: peripheral blood. All receptors derive from a man over 45 with acute or convalescent COVID-19.

The chain combines TRBV11-2 with TRBJ2-7; D gene uncertain. Deletions cut 5 bases from V and 5 bases from J, with 16 bases between. Germline CDR1 and CDR2: SGHAT and FQNNGV. The CDR3 runs 14 residues. DNA of the CDR3: TGTGCCAGCAGCCAGATCCATGAAACCAACGAGCAGTACTTC. It yields the protein CASSQIHETNEQYF. The full variable domain, in which reference TRBV11-2 and TRBJ2-7 provide the parts outside the CDR3, is EAGVAQSPRYKIIEKRQSVAFWCNPISGHATLYWYQQILGQGPKLLIQFQNNGVVDDSQLPKDRFSAERLKGVDSTLKIQPAKLEDSAVYLCASSQIHETNEQYFGPGTRLTVT.

The V call is TRBV19, the J call TRBJ2-1; no clear D. This CDR3 is built from 13 residues. Germline CDR1 and CDR2: LNHDA and SQIVND (reference sequence). V lost 4 bases to trimming and J lost 0 bases, with 4 bases between them. CDR3 DNA sequence: TGTGCCAGTAGTACCAGCTCCTACAATGAGCAGTTCTTC. This codes for CASSTSSYNEQFF.

This clone was counted between two and nine times. The chain joins TRBV12-3 or TRBV12-4 to TRBJ1-6; no reliable D call. This CDR3 spans 13 amino acids. Trimming stripped 2 bases from V and 9 bases from J, with 8 bases between. CDR3 protein: CASSLILRSPLHF. DNA for the CDR3: TGTGCCAGCAGTTTAATCTTGCGTTCACCCCTCCACTTT.

The chain employs TRBV15 and TRBJ2-2; 9 nucleotides line up with TRBD1. CDR1 is LNHNV, CDR2 YYDKDF, per germline (reference sequence). The CDR3 has 16 residues. Trimming took 5 bases from V and 5 from J; bases not matched to a gene: 9. The CDR3, as DNA: TGTGCCACCAGCCAAGACAGGGGGAAGTTAACCGGGGAGCTGTTTTTT. It yields the protein CATSQDRGKLTGELFF.

This rearrangement joins TRBV9 to TRBJ1-2; 10 positions agree with TRBD1. The V segment lost 0 bases and the J segment 3 bases; nucleotides outside the gene matches: 2. The CDR3 runs to 15 residues. CDR1 and CDR2 (germline): SGDLS, YYNGEE. CDR3 coding DNA: TGTGCCAGCAGCGTAGGGGGGACAGGGGACTATGGCTACACCTTC. Its protein product is CASSVGGTGDYGYTF.

This clone was seen only a few times. V gene TRBV7-8 combines with J gene TRBJ2-5; TRBD1 matches at 8 bases. Trimming cost V 1 base and J 5 bases; bases outside gene matches: 6. This CDR3 is 15 amino acids long. The germline CDR1 and CDR2 sequences are SGHVS and FQNEAQ. The CDR3 DNA reads TGTGCCAGCAGCTTAGTAAGGACAGGGACGGAGACCCAGTACTTC. Translated, it gives CASSLVRTGTETQYF.

This chain joins TRBV10-3 and TRBJ2-7; 10 bases fit TRBD1. Germline lookup yields CDR1 ENHRY and CDR2 SYGVKD. The trim removed 5 bases at V and 0 bases at J, leaving 10 bases unmatched. CDR3 size: 17 residues. This CDR3 reads CAISRTGGRGGSYEQYF. The CDR3 DNA follows: TGTGCCATCAGTCGGACAGGGGGTAGAGGGGGCTCCTACGAGCAGTACTTC.

This clone has only a few counts. The chain recombines TRBV28 with TRBJ2-2; TRBD1 aligns across 7 bases. The CDR3 totals 14 residues. V was pared by 6 bases and J by 0 bases, with 1 base of the junction left unmatched. Germline values: CDR1 MDHEN, CDR2 SYDVKM. CDR3 coding DNA: TGTGCCAGCAGGACAGGGACGAACACCGGGGAGCTGTTTTTT. As protein: CASRTGTNTGELFF.

The V call is TRBV5-4, the J call TRBJ2-7; TRBD2 matches at 8 bases. With V trimmed by 4 bases and J by 0 bases, 6 bases remained unmatched. This CDR3 region has 15 residues. The germline V gene encodes CDR1 SGHNT and CDR2 YYREEE (reference sequence). CDR3 sequence reads: CASSRWAGGSYEQYF. CDR3 coding DNA: TGTGCCAGCAGCCGGTGGGCGGGAGGCTCCTACGAGCAGTACTTC.

This clone turned up a few times. CDR3 sequence (DNA): TGTGCCAGCAGTTTCCGGCAGCGGAACACCGGGGAGCTGTTTTTT. Its translation is CASSFRQRNTGELFF. The J gene is TRBJ2-2, the V gene TRBV28; D call uncertain. The CDR3 is 15 residues long. V shed 3 bases and J shed 1 base, with 9 bases lying between them. Looked up from germline, CDR1 is MDHEN and CDR2 is SYDVKM. Together with reference TRBV28 and TRBJ2-2, the CDR3 gives the full variable domain: DVKVTQSSRYLVKRTGEKVFLECVQDMDHENMFWYRQDPGLGLRLIYFSYDVKMKEKGDIPEGYSVSREKKERFSLILESASTNQTSMYLCASSFRQRNTGELFFGEGSRLTVL.

The chain is built from TRBV6-6 and TRBJ2-1; D not certain. Germline CDR1 reads MNHNY; CDR2 reads SVGAGI (reference sequence). There are 16 residues in the CDR3. The V gene lost 0 bases and the J gene lost 1 base, with 10 bases spanning the gap. CDR3 sequence (DNA): TGTGCCAGCAGTTACTCGGCCAGAGGTTCCTACAATGAGCAGTTCTTC. As protein: CASSYSARGSYNEQFF.

The chain joins TRBV19 to TRBJ2-1; 16 bases line up with TRBD2. Germline V gene lookup returns CDR1 LNHDA and CDR2 SQIVND (reference sequence). The CDR3 is 16 amino acids. V lost 10 bases to trimming and J lost 4 bases; unmatched junction nucleotides: 7. The chain's CDR3 is CATGTSGGAVYNEQFF. The DNA of the CDR3 is TGTGCCACCGGGACTAGCGGGGGGGCCGTTTACAATGAGCAGTTCTTC. Complete variable domain (other parts from reference TRBV19 and TRBJ2-1): DGGITQSPKYLFRKEGQNVTLSCEQNLNHDAMYWYRQDPGQGLRLIYYSQIVNDFQKGDIAEGYSVSREKKESFPLTVTSAQKNPTAFYLCATGTSGGAVYNEQFFGPGTRLTVL.

As to this clone: The junction and the germline gene differ at one end; a read error may be behind it. The V call is TRBV5-6, the J call TRBJ2-5; 7 bases fit TRBD1. The V gene's germline CDR1 is SGHDT and CDR2 YYEEEE. This CDR3 is 11 amino acids long. The CDR3 region is CETGHQETQYF. The CDR3 nucleotides are TGCGAGACAGGGCACCAAGAGACCCAGTACTTC.

V gene TRBV27 combines with J gene TRBJ1-3; 7 bases map to TRBD1. The ends lost 5 bases at V and 2 bases at J; junction bases unmatched: 3. The CDR3 is made up of 14 amino acids. Looked up from germline, CDR1 is MNHEY and CDR2 is SMNVEV (reference sequence). The CDR3 reads CASSPGTAGNTIYF. For the CDR3, the DNA is TGTGCCAGCAGTCCGGGGACAGCTGGAAACACCATATATTTT.

This chain links TRBV30 with TRBJ1-6, with D possibly matching TRBD1 (6 bases). The germline V and J ends were trimmed by 1 base and 10 bases, with 17 bases remaining between them. This CDR3 region has 15 residues. Germline-derived CDR1 and CDR2 are GTSNPN and SVGIG (reference sequence). The CDR3 bases are TGTGCCTGGAGTGCCCGAAGGCAGGGGTGGTCACCCCTCCACTTT. Translated: CAWSARRQGWSPLHF. The full variable domain, rest sourced from reference TRBV30 and TRBJ1-6, is SQTIHQWPATLVQPVGSPLSLECTVEGTSNPNLYWYRQAAGRGLQLLFYSVGIGQISSEVPQNLSASRPQDRQFILSSKKLLLSDSGFYLCAWSARRQGWSPLHFGNGTRLTVT.

This chain joins TRBV7-2 and TRBJ1-3; D is perhaps TRBD1 (5 bases). Trimming took off 1 base at V and 2 bases at J, with 9 bases between the two ends. Per the germline V gene, CDR1 is SGHTA and CDR2 is FQGNSA. The CDR3 covers 15 residues. The CDR3 protein is CASSLEAGPGNTIYF. CDR3 DNA: TGTGCCAGCAGCTTAGAGGCGGGGCCTGGAAACACCATATATTTT.

V is TRBV19 and J is TRBJ1-2; 8 bases are a match to TRBD1. The CDR3 loop spans 14 amino acids. Germline assignment: CDR1 LNHDA and CDR2 SQIVND (reference sequence). V shed 10 bases, J shed 5 bases, and the junction held 12 bases outside the gene matches. The DNA of the CDR3 is TGTGCCACTTCAACCCAGGGGGCCAATTATGGCTACACCTTC. This translates into CATSTQGANYGYTF.

This clone was seen a single time. The J gene is TRBJ2-5, the V gene TRBV19, with 8 bases aligning to TRBD1. Germline CDR1 LNHDA, CDR2 SQIVND (reference sequence). V was clipped by 6 bases and J by 4 bases; unmatched bases: 10. This CDR3 spans 15 amino acids. The CDR3 protein is CASRGRTGSRETQYF. The DNA of the CDR3 is TGTGCCAGTAGAGGTCGGACAGGGAGTCGAGAGACCCAGTACTTC.

The V and J genes are TRBV11-2 and TRBJ2-3, with 12 bases matching TRBD2. The germline V gene encodes CDR1 SGHAT and CDR2 FQNNGV. Trimming cost V 4 bases and J 0 bases; bases outside gene matches: 8. The length of the CDR3 is 18 residues. CDR3: CASSSGLAGPSSTDTQYF. Written as DNA, the CDR3 is TGTGCCAGCAGCTCCGGACTAGCGGGGCCTTCTAGCACAGATACGCAGTATTTT.

In this sample, this clone turned up once. The gene calls are TRBV2 and TRBJ1-6; 7 bases agree with TRBD1. The germline gives CDR1 SNHLY, CDR2 FYNNEI. The junction had 6 bases not matched to a gene; V was cut back by 6 bases and J by 7 bases. CDR3 length: 14 residues. CDR3 sequence reads: CASSSGQTNSPLHF. In nucleotides, the CDR3 is TGTGCCAGCAGCTCGGGACAGACCAATTCACCCCTCCACTTT.

The chain combines TRBV5-4 with TRBJ1-2; 8 bases are a match to TRBD1. This CDR3 comprises 12 residues. In germline, CDR1 is SGHNT, CDR2 YYREEE (reference sequence). V was clipped by 6 bases and J by 8 bases; unmatched bases: 6. CDR3 residues: CASTQGGSGYTF. The CDR3 DNA is TGTGCCAGCACACAGGGGGGATCGGGCTACACCTTC.